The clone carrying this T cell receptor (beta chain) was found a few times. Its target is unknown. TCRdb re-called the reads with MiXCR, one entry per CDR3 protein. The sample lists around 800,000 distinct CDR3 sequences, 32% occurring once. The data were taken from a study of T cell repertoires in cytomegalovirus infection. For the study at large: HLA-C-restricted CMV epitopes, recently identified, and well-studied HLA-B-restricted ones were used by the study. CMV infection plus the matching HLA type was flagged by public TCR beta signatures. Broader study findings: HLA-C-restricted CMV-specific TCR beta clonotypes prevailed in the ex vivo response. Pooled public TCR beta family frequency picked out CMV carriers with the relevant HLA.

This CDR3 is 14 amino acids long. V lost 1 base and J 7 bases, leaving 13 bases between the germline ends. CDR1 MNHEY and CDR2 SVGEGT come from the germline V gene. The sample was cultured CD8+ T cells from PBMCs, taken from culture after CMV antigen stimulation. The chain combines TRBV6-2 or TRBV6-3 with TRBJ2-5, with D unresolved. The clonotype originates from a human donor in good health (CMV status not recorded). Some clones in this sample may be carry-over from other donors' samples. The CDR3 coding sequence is TGTGCCAGCAGTTACTTCGCCACCGGCGGGACCCAGTACTTC. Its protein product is CASSYFATGGTQYF.